The sequence of this T cell receptor (beta chain) was determined in a study of T cells in Graves' hyperthyroidism and ophthalmopathy. Study summary: Specimen type is peripheral blood, collected at initial diagnosis prior to any treatment.

Amplified TCR beta CDR3 regions came from RNA transcripts. Primed by the HTBI set, a first-round RT-PCR was run on the TCR CDR3. TCRdb re-called the multiplex PCR reads with MiXCR, one entry per CDR3 protein. The sample holds under 700,000 distinct CDR3 sequences, around 17% seen once. This receptor was identified in a woman aged 18-30 years with Graves' hyperthyroidism. The sample consisted of blood.

CDR3 coding DNA: TGTGCCAGCAGCCCGGGGGGACAGACATACGAGCAGTACTTC. This gives the protein CASSPGGQTYEQYF. This sequence joins TRBV7-9 and TRBJ2-7, with D perhaps matching TRBD1 or TRBD2 (7 bases each). V was shortened by 5 bases and J by 4 bases, with 15 bases between the two germline ends. The germline CDR1 and CDR2 sequences are SEHNR and FQNEAQ (reference sequence). The CDR3 contains 14 residues.